The sequence of this TCR beta chain was determined in a study of T cell changes during pregnancy in multiple sclerosis. Produced via immunoSEQ multiplex PCR; TCRdb's table is partial and in-frame only. Of 35,000 to 40,000 clones in the sample, more than 75% were seen once. The germline CDR1 and CDR2 sequences are SEHNR and FQNEAQ (reference sequence). The CDR3 is 16 amino acids. Losses at the gene ends were 1 base for V and 6 bases for J; bases not matched to a gene: 9. The V call is TRBV7-9, the J call TRBJ2-3; TRBD2 aligns across 8 bases. The sequencing used CD8+ T cells from peripheral blood mononuclear cells, collected in the third trimester of pregnancy. The source is a female donor with multiple sclerosis, enrolled in a pregnancy study. The CDR3 region has the DNA TGTGCCAGCAGCTTAGACCCCACGACTAGCGAGGATACGCAGTATTTT. Translating gives CASSLDPTTSEDTQYF.